The next 26 T cell receptor beta chains were all read from a single sample in a study of blood T cell repertoires in COVID-19. Measured with immunoSEQ multiplex PCR; TCRdb has only the in-frame clones, and not every one. The top ten clones hold around 4.9% of a sample with roughly 200,000 clones, around 84% of them seen once. Sequenced sample: peripheral blood. These receptors all stem from a woman of 80 years or more with acute or convalescent COVID-19.

The chain carries TRBV24-1 and TRBJ2-7, with D possibly TRBD1 on 5 matching bases. Germline lookup yields CDR1 KGHDR and CDR2 SFDVKD. V gave up 3 bases and J gave up 6 bases, with 11 bases separating them. This CDR3 is built from 13 residues. The CDR3 DNA reads TGTGCCACCAGTGATACCGACAGTCGCGAGCAGTACTTC. Translated, it gives CATSDTDSREQYF.

This chain links TRBV7-2 with TRBJ1-2; 8 bases match TRBD1. J gave up 11 bases and V 2 bases, and 13 bases lay outside the gene matches. The germline V gene has CDR1 SGHTA and CDR2 FQGNSA. The CDR3 extends over 15 amino acids. The CDR3 DNA follows: TGTGCCAGCAGCTTAACACAGGGGGTTTTATATTTGTACACCTTC. Translating it yields CASSLTQGVLYLYTF.

This rearrangement joins TRBV5-5 to TRBJ2-2; perhaps TRBD1 as D (6 bases). The CDR3 length is 17 residues. Looked up from germline, CDR1 is SGHKS and CDR2 is YYEKEE (reference sequence). The V end lost 0 bases, the J end lost 5 bases, and 17 bases lay between the germline ends. CDR3 protein: CASSLARGDARTGELFF. CDR3 nucleotide sequence: TGTGCCAGCAGCTTGGCCAGGGGAGACGCCAGAACCGGGGAGCTGTTTTTT.

This clone was counted ten times or more. The V and J genes are TRBV6-6 and TRBJ1-1, with D unclear. V was clipped by 6 bases and J by 3 bases, with 17 bases between them. This CDR3 is 15 amino acids long. Germline lookup yields CDR1 MNHNY and CDR2 SVGAGI (reference sequence). The CDR3 DNA sequence: TGTGCCAGCAGCCTCGCAGACCGGAGTTACACTGAAGCTTTCTTT. It encodes CASSLADRSYTEAFF.

V and J are TRBV29-1 and TRBJ2-5; 8 bases are shared with TRBD2. Germline-derived CDR1 and CDR2 are SQVTM and ANQGSEA. This CDR3 region has 12 residues. The trim removed 5 bases at V and 3 bases at J, leaving 2 bases unmatched. Written as DNA, the CDR3 is TGCAGCGTTTCGGGGGGGGAAGAGACCCAGTACTTC. It yields the protein CSVSGGEETQYF.

This chain connects TRBV10-3 to TRBJ2-3, with D unresolved. CDR1 ENHRY and CDR2 SYGVKD come from the germline V gene. The CDR3 length is 15 residues. V was clipped by 3 bases and J by 0 bases, with 10 bases between them. CDR3 protein: CAISDQVFSTDTQYF. DNA for the CDR3: TGTGCCATCAGTGACCAGGTTTTCAGCACAGATACGCAGTATTTT.

This clone is a singleton in its sample. V is TRBV18 and J is TRBJ2-7, with a weak D call TRBD2 (5 bases). CDR1 and CDR2 (germline): KGHSH, LQKENI. V was trimmed by 3 bases and J by 0 bases, leaving 9 bases between them. The CDR3 spans 14 residues. The chain's CDR3 is CASSPREGSYEQYF. The CDR3 DNA reads TGTGCCAGCTCACCCCGTGAGGGCTCCTACGAGCAGTACTTC.

This chain uses TRBV7-2 with TRBJ1-4, with 9 bases lining up with TRBD1. The CDR3 spans 15 residues. V lost 4 bases, J lost 8 bases, and 8 bases stayed unmatched. Germline CDR1 is SGHTA and CDR2 is FQGNSA. The CDR3 region has the DNA TGTGCCAGCAGCTCGAACAGGGGGCCCACCGAAAAACTGTTTTTT. Protein: CASSSNRGPTEKLFF.

This chain joins TRBV27 and TRBJ1-2, with a weak D call TRBD1 (6 bases). This CDR3 contains 16 residues. Trimming removed 3 bases at V and 3 bases at J, with 17 bases between. CDR1 is MNHEY and CDR2 is SMNVEV in the germline V gene (reference sequence). This CDR3 reads CASSFGRGGPHYGYTF. As DNA, the CDR3 is TGTGCCAGCAGTTTCGGGAGGGGGGGGCCACACTATGGCTACACCTTC.

This clone was found once. The chain is built from TRBV6-2 or TRBV6-3 and TRBJ2-1; maybe TRBD1 (5 bases). Trimming stripped 2 bases from V and 2 bases from J, with 7 bases between. This CDR3 is built from 14 residues. Germline CDR1 is MNHEY and CDR2 is SVGEGT. The CDR3 region is CASSYAGTYNEQFF. The CDR3 bases are TGTGCCAGCAGTTACGCAGGGACCTACAATGAGCAGTTCTTC.

The CDR3 nucleotides read TGTGCCAGCAGACGGGGAGGATTTCAAGAGACCCAGTACTTC. Translating it yields CASRRGGFQETQYF. This chain connects TRBV7-2 to TRBJ2-5, with D possibly being TRBD2 (6 bases). The CDR3 is made up of 14 amino acids. With 6 bases removed from V and 2 bases from J, the gap between germline ends came to 13 bases. Germline lookup yields CDR1 SGHTA and CDR2 FQGNSA.

This clone was detected only once. The chain combines TRBV3-1 (or the pseudogene TRBV3-2) with TRBJ2-2; D may be TRBD1 (5 bases). There are 16 residues in the CDR3. V lost 3 bases and J lost 6, with 17 bases in between. Germline V CDR1 and CDR2: LGHDT, YNNKEL (reference sequence). CDR3 sequence (DNA): TGTGCCAGCAGCCAGTCCCCTCTGGGGCCGGCCGGGGAGCTGTTTTTT. It yields the protein CASSQSPLGPAGELFF.

The genes are TRBV7-2 and TRBJ2-7, with 7 bases identical to TRBD1. Germline-derived CDR1 and CDR2 are SGHTA and FQGNSA. Germline trimming cut 1 base from V and 4 bases from J; bases unmatched to any gene: 7. The CDR3 is 15 residues long. The DNA for the CDR3 is TGTGCCAGCAGCTTAGTTGCGGACAGGAATTACGAGCAGTACTTC. As protein: CASSLVADRNYEQYF.

This rearrangement joins TRBV19 to TRBJ2-2; D not certain. Germline assignment: CDR1 LNHDA and CDR2 SQIVND (reference sequence). CDR3 length: 13 residues. V gave up 2 bases and J gave up 6 bases, with 7 bases separating them. CDR3 in DNA: TGTGCCAGTAGTATAAATATCGCCGGGGAGCTGTTTTTT. Amino acid sequence: CASSINIAGELFF.

This chain links TRBV30 with TRBJ1-1; TRBD1 aligns across 7 bases. The ends lost 1 base at V and 6 bases at J; junction bases unmatched: 5. The CDR3 loop spans 13 amino acids. The germline V gene encodes CDR1 GTSNPN and CDR2 SVGIG (reference sequence). The CDR3 bases are TGTGCCTGGAGTGGTGGACAGGTCCCTGAAGCTTTCTTT. It is translated as CAWSGGQVPEAFF.

The chain is built from TRBV5-4 and TRBJ2-2; 13 bases line up with TRBD2. The CDR3 totals 16 residues. The germline V gene has CDR1 SGHNT and CDR2 YYREEE (reference sequence). Trimming removed 4 bases from V and 10 bases from J; junction bases left unmatched: 10. CDR3 sequence reads: CASSLRTSGSGEELFF. The CDR3 DNA reads TGTGCCAGCAGCCTACGGACTAGCGGGAGTGGTGAGGAGCTGTTTTTT.

The chain recombines TRBV5-1 with TRBJ2-1; 9 bases are a match to TRBD2. The CDR3 runs to 15 residues. Per the germline V gene, CDR1 is SGHRS and CDR2 is YFSETQ. With V trimmed by 2 bases and J by 4 bases, 4 bases remained unmatched. The CDR3 protein is CASSLAGGLYNEQFF. The CDR3, as DNA: TGCGCCAGCAGCTTAGCGGGAGGACTTTACAATGAGCAGTTCTTC.

This rearrangement joins TRBV18 to TRBJ2-1, with D perhaps matching TRBD2 (5 bases). CDR1 is KGHSH, CDR2 LQKENI, per germline. The CDR3 loop spans 14 amino acids. With 3 bases removed from V and 5 bases from J, the gap between germline ends came to 11 bases. The CDR3: CASSPDLSDNEQFF. CDR3 coding DNA: TGTGCCAGCTCACCCGATCTTAGCGACAATGAGCAGTTCTTC.

The V and J genes are TRBV7-2 and TRBJ1-6, with 7 nucleotides matching TRBD1. This CDR3 has 18 residues. The V gene's germline CDR1 is SGHTA and CDR2 FQGNSA. Trimming at V came to 0 bases and at J to 1 base, leaving 6 bases not matched to a gene. The CDR3 DNA follows: TGTGCCAGCAGCTTAGCTCCGACAGGGCGTTCCTATAATTCACCCCTCCACTTT. Translated, it gives CASSLAPTGRSYNSPLHF.

The chain uses TRBV10-3 and TRBJ1-1, with 10 positions matching TRBD1. V dropped 10 bases and J dropped 4; count of bases not matched to a gene: 6. The CDR3 length is 13 residues. The germline CDR1 and CDR2 sequences are ENHRY and SYGVKD. CDR3 loop: CASGGTGVTEAFF. As DNA, the CDR3 is TGTGCCAGCGGGGGGACAGGGGTCACTGAAGCTTTCTTT.

The CDR3 loop reads CASSLTGSGNTIYF. The CDR3 coding sequence is TGTGCCAGCAGCTTAACAGGCTCTGGAAACACCATATATTTT. The V call is TRBV7-6, the J call TRBJ1-3; perhaps TRBD1 as D (5 bases). CDR3 length: 14 amino acids. The V and J ends lost 2 bases and 0 bases respectively, with 5 bases between them. Germline V gene sequence: CDR1 SGHVS, CDR2 FNYEAQ. Combining the CDR3 with reference TRBV7-6 and TRBJ1-3 gives the whole variable domain GAGVSQSPRYKVTKRGQDVALRCDPISGHVSLYWYRQALGQGPEFLTYFNYEAQQDKSGLPNDRFSAERPEGSISTLTIQRTEQRDSAMYRCASSLTGSGNTIYFGEGSWLTVV.

This clone was recorded a few times. The chain has TRBV6-5 and TRBJ1-5; 7 bases match TRBD1. V shed 4 bases and J 7 bases; nucleotides not matched to a gene: 4. Germline V gives CDR1 MNHEY, CDR2 SVGAGI. CDR3 length: 13 amino acids. The CDR3 coding sequence is TGTGCCAGCAGTTCAGGGGGTAGGCAGCCCCAGCATTTT. It yields the protein CASSSGGRQPQHF.

The chain joins TRBV2 to TRBJ1-2; D unresolved. The CDR3 has 15 amino acids. Germline lookup yields CDR1 SNHLY and CDR2 FYNNEI. Trimming pared 3 bases from V and 6 bases from J, leaving 17 bases between. The CDR3 reads CASSDVARPRDGYTF. The CDR3 DNA reads as TGTGCCAGCAGTGATGTGGCCAGGCCGAGAGATGGCTACACCTTC. Based on the CDR3 plus reference TRBV2 and TRBJ1-2, the full variable domain is EPEVTQTPSHQVTQMGQEVILRCVPISNHLYFYWYRQILGQKVEFLVSFYNNEISEKSEIFDDQFSVERPDGSNFTLKIRSTKLEDSAMYFCASSDVARPRDGYTFGSGTRLTVV.

The chain is built from TRBV14 and TRBJ2-6; TRBD2 matches at 7 bases. The V gene's germline CDR1 is SGHDN and CDR2 FVKESK. The CDR3 runs to 19 residues. V lost 2 bases, J lost 0 bases, and 10 bases stayed unmatched. The CDR3 reads CASSQYGGGGDSGANVLTF. As DNA, the CDR3 is TGTGCCAGCAGCCAATATGGTGGGGGAGGGGACTCTGGGGCCAACGTCCTGACTTTC. Complete variable domain (other parts from reference TRBV14 and TRBJ2-6): EAGVTQFPSHSVIEKGQTVTLRCDPISGHDNLYWYRRVMGKEIKFLLHFVKESKQDESGMPNNRFLAERTGGTYSTLKVQPAELEDSGVYFCASSQYGGGGDSGANVLTFGAGSRLTVL.

The rearrangement uses TRBV19 and TRBJ2-2; TRBD1 agrees at 8 bases. The CDR3 length is 15 residues. CDR1 and CDR2 from the germline V gene are LNHDA and SQIVND (reference sequence). With V trimmed by 7 bases and J by 7 bases, 11 bases remained unmatched. The CDR3 is CASNPDRGAYGELFF. For the CDR3, the DNA is TGTGCCAGTAATCCCGACAGGGGCGCTTACGGGGAGCTGTTTTTT.

The V gene is TRBV18, the J gene TRBJ1-1; a weak D match, TRBD1 (5 bases). This CDR3 comprises 12 residues. Deletions cut 3 bases from V and 6 bases from J, with 8 bases between. Germline CDR1 is KGHSH and CDR2 is LQKENI. The CDR3 is CASSPWGSEAFF. The CDR3 DNA reads as TGTGCCAGCTCACCTTGGGGCTCTGAAGCTTTCTTT.